This is a list of T cell receptor beta chains from one sample in a study of T cells after yellow fever vaccination. TCRdb reanalysed the 5' RACE reads using MiXCR and keeps one entry per CDR3 protein. The sample records hundreds of thousands of distinct CDR3 sequences, about a fifth being singletons. The sample in question was PBMCs, obtained roughly 23 days after the first yellow fever vaccination. The receptors originated from a man between 18 and 35 years old who received the YFV17D yellow fever vaccine. CDR3s include the opening cysteine and the closing phenylalanine or tryptophan. The order of the fields is J gene, D gene, V gene, clone size, CDR3 length, CDR3 DNA, CDR3 protein. D genes are given only for firm matches. A row's size may be missing; if present it is once, few, many or a size class.

j_call: TRBJ1-6
d_call: .
v_call: TRBV12-3/TRBV12-4
clone_size: .
cdr3_length: 13
cdr3_nt: TGTGCCAGCAGTTGGGAAGTTAATTCACCCCTCCACTTT
cdr3_aa: CASSWEVNSPLHF

j_call: TRBJ1-3
d_call: .
v_call: TRBV4-2
clone_size: .
cdr3_length: 15
cdr3_nt: TGTGCCAGCAGCCCAGGGACCAACTCTGGAAACACCATATATTTT
cdr3_aa: CASSPGTNSGNTIYF

j_call: TRBJ2-5
d_call: .
v_call: TRBV5-1
clone_size: many
cdr3_length: 14
cdr3_nt: TGCGCCAGCAGCTCTCGGGTTCAACAAGAGACCCAGTACTTC
cdr3_aa: CASSSRVQQETQYF

j_call: TRBJ2-2
d_call: .
v_call: TRBV10-2
clone_size: .
cdr3_length: 12
cdr3_nt: TGCGCCAGCAGTGAGATGGCCGGGGAGCTGTTTTTT
cdr3_aa: CASSEMAGELFF

j_call: TRBJ1-4
d_call: .
v_call: TRBV12-3/TRBV12-4
clone_size: .
cdr3_length: 14
cdr3_nt: TGTGCCAGCAGTTTAGTAGTGACTAATGAAAAACTGTTTTTT
cdr3_aa: CASSLVVTNEKLFF

j_call: TRBJ1-1
d_call: .
v_call: TRBV6-5
clone_size: .
cdr3_length: 13
cdr3_nt: TGTGCCAGCAGTTACGGGGGGGCAACTGAAGCTTTCTTT
cdr3_aa: CASSYGGATEAFF

j_call: TRBJ2-6
d_call: TRBD1
v_call: TRBV6-1
clone_size: few
cdr3_length: 19
cdr3_nt: TGTGCCAGCACCGTAGACTGGACAGGACTCTCCACTGGGGCCAACGTCCTGACTTTC
cdr3_aa: CASTVDWTGLSTGANVLTF

j_call: TRBJ2-7
d_call: .
v_call: TRBV7-2
clone_size: once
cdr3_length: 14
cdr3_nt: TGTGCCAGCAGCTTTCACACGGTGTCCTACGAGCAGTACTTC
cdr3_aa: CASSFHTVSYEQYF

j_call: TRBJ1-2
d_call: .
v_call: TRBV7-2
clone_size: few
cdr3_length: 13
cdr3_nt: TGTGCCAGCAGGGGGGGTCAAGCGGATGGCTACACCTTC
cdr3_aa: CASRGGQADGYTF

j_call: TRBJ1-2
d_call: TRBD1
v_call: TRBV27
clone_size: few
cdr3_length: 14
cdr3_nt: TGTGCCAGCAGTTTAAGGGGGCGCGGCTATGGCTACACCTTC
cdr3_aa: CASSLRGRGYGYTF

j_call: TRBJ2-2
d_call: TRBD1
v_call: TRBV20-1
clone_size: .
cdr3_length: 15
cdr3_nt: TGCAGTGCCCTATTGGGACAGGGGGCATCCGGGGAGCTGTTTTTT
cdr3_aa: CSALLGQGASGELFF

j_call: TRBJ2-3
d_call: .
v_call: TRBV7-2
clone_size: .
cdr3_length: 16
cdr3_nt: TGTGCCAGCAGCTTACGGGGTGGATGGGCTACAGATACGCAGTATTTT
cdr3_aa: CASSLRGGWATDTQYF

j_call: TRBJ2-1
d_call: .
v_call: TRBV12-3/TRBV12-4
clone_size: few
cdr3_length: 14
cdr3_nt: TGTGCCAGCATGTTCGGGACTTACTACAATGAGCAGTTCTTC
cdr3_aa: CASMFGTYYNEQFF

j_call: TRBJ2-7
d_call: .
v_call: TRBV18
clone_size: .
cdr3_length: 12
cdr3_nt: TGTGCCAGCTCACCTGAACCCTACGAGCAGTACTTC
cdr3_aa: CASSPEPYEQYF

j_call: TRBJ2-5
d_call: TRBD2
v_call: TRBV5-1
clone_size: few
cdr3_length: 14
cdr3_nt: TGCGCCAGCAGCTCCGGGACTAGATGGGAGACCCAGTACTTC
cdr3_aa: CASSSGTRWETQYF

j_call: TRBJ2-1
d_call: .
v_call: TRBV5-1
clone_size: few
cdr3_length: 18
cdr3_nt: TGCGCCAGCCGAACGGGGAGGGACAGGCTAAGCTCCTACAATGAGCAGTTCTTC
cdr3_aa: CASRTGRDRLSSYNEQFF

j_call: TRBJ2-3
d_call: TRBD2
v_call: TRBV20-1
clone_size: few
cdr3_length: 15
cdr3_nt: TGCAGTGCTAGAGATATGGAGCGGGGAGCTGATACGCAGTATTTT
cdr3_aa: CSARDMERGADTQYF

j_call: TRBJ2-3
d_call: TRBD2
v_call: TRBV18
clone_size: .
cdr3_length: 15
cdr3_nt: TGTGCCAGCATCGAAGCGGGGGGCCACACAGATACGCAGTATTTT
cdr3_aa: CASIEAGGHTDTQYF

j_call: TRBJ2-5
d_call: .
v_call: TRBV12-3/TRBV12-4
clone_size: few
cdr3_length: 14
cdr3_nt: TGTGCCAGCAGGGTAGGGGGTGGGCAAGAGACCCAGTACTTC
cdr3_aa: CASRVGGGQETQYF

j_call: TRBJ1-4
d_call: .
v_call: TRBV7-9
clone_size: few
cdr3_length: 14
cdr3_nt: TGTGCCAGCAGCTCGACAGAGGAGCTAGAAAAACTGTTTTTT
cdr3_aa: CASSSTEELEKLFF

j_call: TRBJ2-1
d_call: .
v_call: TRBV12-3/TRBV12-4
clone_size: few
cdr3_length: 14
cdr3_nt: TGTGCCAGCAGTTCAATGGGGGCGAGGAATGAGCAGTTCTTC
cdr3_aa: CASSSMGARNEQFF

j_call: TRBJ1-1
d_call: .
v_call: TRBV5-6
clone_size: few
cdr3_length: 15
cdr3_nt: TGTGCCAGCAGCTTGGTTTTGGCACGGAGAGGGGTAGCTTTCTTT
cdr3_aa: CASSLVLARRGVAFF

j_call: TRBJ1-4
d_call: .
v_call: TRBV28
clone_size: .
cdr3_length: 15
cdr3_nt: TGTGCCAGCAGTCTTTTAGGAGGGTCGAATGAAAAACTGTTTTTT
cdr3_aa: CASSLLGGSNEKLFF

j_call: TRBJ1-1
d_call: .
v_call: TRBV7-2
clone_size: .
cdr3_length: 14
cdr3_nt: TGTGCCAGCAGACCCCGCAGGGCTGACACTGAAGCTTTCTTT
cdr3_aa: CASRPRRADTEAFF

j_call: TRBJ2-1
d_call: .
v_call: TRBV7-3
clone_size: .
cdr3_length: 14
cdr3_nt: TGTGCCAGCAGCTTAAAAGCACTTCCCAATGAGCAGTTCTTC
cdr3_aa: CASSLKALPNEQFF

j_call: TRBJ2-1
d_call: TRBD2
v_call: TRBV19
clone_size: .
cdr3_length: 16
cdr3_nt: TGTGCCAGTATTTCTAGCGGGGGGGCCAGGGCCGGTGAGCAGTTCTTC
cdr3_aa: CASISSGGARAGEQFF

j_call: TRBJ2-5
d_call: TRBD2
v_call: TRBV4-1
clone_size: few
cdr3_length: 17
cdr3_nt: TGCGCCAGCAGCCAACTAGGGACTAGCGGGGGAGAAGAGACCCAGTACTTC
cdr3_aa: CASSQLGTSGGEETQYF

j_call: TRBJ1-1
d_call: TRBD1
v_call: TRBV7-3
clone_size: few
cdr3_length: 14
cdr3_nt: TGTGCCAGCAGTCAGACAGGGGGGGCCTCTGAAGCTTTCTTT
cdr3_aa: CASSQTGGASEAFF

j_call: TRBJ2-5
d_call: .
v_call: TRBV11-2
clone_size: few
cdr3_length: 16
cdr3_nt: TGTGCCAGCAGTTTGGTGGGGGCGGGGTACCAAGAGACCCAGTACTTC
cdr3_aa: CASSLVGAGYQETQYF

j_call: TRBJ2-3
d_call: TRBD1
v_call: TRBV9
clone_size: .
cdr3_length: 15
cdr3_nt: TGTGCCAGCAGTGCGACAGGGCTTGGTACAGATACGCAGTATTTT
cdr3_aa: CASSATGLGTDTQYF

j_call: TRBJ2-3
d_call: .
v_call: TRBV11-2
clone_size: few
cdr3_length: 13
cdr3_nt: TGTGCCAGCAGCTCGATGGGGACAGATACGCAGTATTTT
cdr3_aa: CASSSMGTDTQYF

j_call: TRBJ2-5
d_call: TRBD2
v_call: TRBV29-1
clone_size: many
cdr3_length: 12
cdr3_nt: TGCAGCGTCTGGGGGGGGCAAGAGACCCAGTACTTC
cdr3_aa: CSVWGGQETQYF

j_call: TRBJ1-6
d_call: TRBD1
v_call: TRBV5-1
clone_size: .
cdr3_length: 15
cdr3_nt: TGCGCCAGCAGCCCCAGGACAGGGGATAATTCACCCCTCCACTTT
cdr3_aa: CASSPRTGDNSPLHF